This passage covers 18 T cell receptor beta chains from one sample sequenced in a study of identical twins (TCRdb year 2016). The library was generated by 5' RACE. The instrument given in TCRdb is Illumina HiSeq 2000. Starting from the raw public reads, TCRdb applied fastp trimming at Q25, assembled clones with MiXCR and retained in-frame beta chains. Identical CDR3 proteins give one entry, which carries the most common genes and DNA. The sample table contains 1.5 million to 2 million distinct CDR3 sequences; only one count was recorded for around a third of them. The ten biggest clones cover 0.27% of the sample. What was sequenced was cord blood. Source of these receptors: a newborn girl in good health.

This clonotype was detected only once. The chain links TRBV5-1 to TRBJ2-3; 7 nucleotides agree with TRBD2. Germline V gene sequence: CDR1 SGHRS, CDR2 YFSETQ. CDR3 length equals 16 residues. V dropped 4 bases and J dropped 1; count of bases not matched to a gene: 9. CDR3 DNA: TGCGCCAGCAGCCCCCGGGACTACCGGCGCACAGATACGCAGTATTTT. This encodes CASSPRDYRRTDTQYF.

The chain is built from TRBV5-1 and TRBJ2-1; 9 positions match TRBD1. After removal of 4 bases from V and 6 bases from J, the junction contained 11 bases not matched to a gene. The CDR3 is made up of 16 amino acids. Germline-derived CDR1 and CDR2 are SGHRS and YFSETQ. The CDR3 bases are TGCGCCAGCAGCCACCCCGGGACAGGGCGTTTCAATGAGCAGTTCTTC. Translating gives CASSHPGTGRFNEQFF.

This clonotype was observed at least ten times. The chain recombines TRBV5-1 with TRBJ2-5; D ambiguous. There are 16 residues in the CDR3. Germline V CDR1 and CDR2: SGHRS, YFSETQ. V lost 0 bases to trimming and J lost 3 bases, with 15 bases between them. In nucleotides, the CDR3 is TGCGCCAGCAGCTTGGAATTGGCACTATCTGAAGAGACCCAGTACTTC. Its protein product is CASSLELALSEETQYF.

This clonotype was picked up a small number of times. The rearrangement joins TRBV20-1 to TRBJ2-7; D is uncertain. Per germline, CDR1 DFQATT and CDR2 SNEGSKA (reference sequence). V was pared by 6 bases and J by 2 bases, with 11 bases between. The CDR3 is 12 residues long. The CDR3 coding sequence is TGCAGTGCAACGGACGAGGCCTACGAGCAGTACTTC. Its translation: CSATDEAYEQYF.

The chain has TRBV18 and TRBJ1-2, with TRBD1 identical over 10 bases. V lost 3 bases, J lost 4 bases, and 11 bases stayed unmatched. CDR1 is KGHSH, CDR2 LQKENI, per germline. This CDR3 has 17 amino acids. The CDR3 spells CASSPTPGQGIGYGYTF. CDR3 coding DNA: TGTGCCAGCTCACCGACCCCGGGACAGGGGATCGGCTATGGCTACACCTTC.

This chain connects TRBV6-1 to TRBJ1-2; no definite D call. In germline, CDR1 is MNHNS, CDR2 SASEGT. This CDR3 spans 13 amino acids. With 4 bases removed from V and 4 bases from J, the gap between germline ends came to 10 bases. The CDR3 spells CASSATYVYGYTF. CDR3 bases: TGTGCCAGCAGTGCTACTTACGTCTATGGCTACACCTTC.

The V call is TRBV27, the J call TRBJ2-7; TRBD1 aligns across 9 bases. This CDR3 spans 15 amino acids. The junction had 8 bases not matched to a gene; V was cut back by 6 bases and J by 2 bases. Germline lookup yields CDR1 MNHEY and CDR2 SMNVEV (reference sequence). CDR3 DNA sequence: TGTGCCAGCAGGTACCCGACAGGGGGGGCCTACGAGCAGTACTTC. It is translated as CASRYPTGGAYEQYF.

This clonotype was seen more than once but under ten times. The J gene is TRBJ2-5, the V gene TRBV28; 9 bases line up with TRBD2. The J call is doubtful: the DNA matches TRBJ2-7 better. The CDR3 sequence is 16 residues long. Looked up from germline, CDR1 is MDHEN and CDR2 is SYDVKM. The CDR3, as DNA: TGTGCCAGCAGTATCGTGCGGGCGGGAGGGCCACACGAGCAGTACTTC. Protein sequence: CASSIVRAGGPHEQYF.

This clonotype has at least ten counts. An end of the junction differs from the germline gene, which may be a read error. The chain couples TRBV7-2 to TRBJ1-5, with D unclear. CDR1 and CDR2 from the germline V gene are SGHTA and FQGNSA. This CDR3 comprises 13 residues. The CDR3 sequence is CASSLEANQPQHF. For the CDR3, the DNA is TGTGCCAGCAGTTTAGAAGCGAATCAGCCCCAGCATTTT.

This clonotype came up a few times. The chain joins TRBV4-1 to TRBJ2-7; 12 nucleotides match TRBD2. The CDR3 covers 19 residues. J was trimmed by 2 bases and V by 1 base; bases with no gene match: 12. CDR1 MGHRA and CDR2 YSYEKL come from the germline V gene. Here the CDR3 reads CASSQAHSLRTSGTYEQYF. CDR3 coding DNA: TGCGCCAGCAGCCAAGCACATTCACTGAGGACTAGCGGGACCTACGAGCAGTACTTC.

This clonotype was counted only a few times. This chain connects TRBV27 to TRBJ2-4; possibly TRBD2 for D (6 bases). The CDR3 runs 13 residues. Germline assignment: CDR1 MNHEY and CDR2 SMNVEV (reference sequence). Deletions cut 5 bases from V and 9 bases from J, with 14 bases between. The CDR3 reads CASSPSGVGIQYF. The CDR3 DNA follows: TGTGCCAGCAGTCCCTCGGGGGTCGGCATTCAGTACTTC.

This chain joins TRBV9 and TRBJ1-2, with TRBD1 identical over 8 bases. The CDR3 is 14 amino acids. V trimming: 0 bases; J trimming: 6 bases; junction bases outside the gene matches: 4. Germline CDR1 is SGDLS and CDR2 is YYNGEE. The CDR3 here is CASSVDPGQDGYTF. As DNA, the CDR3 is TGTGCCAGCAGCGTAGACCCGGGACAGGATGGCTACACCTTC.

The chain joins TRBV5-5 to TRBJ1-4; D uncertain. Germline V gene sequence: CDR1 SGHKS, CDR2 YYEKEE (reference sequence). This CDR3 is 16 amino acids long. Trimming took off 1 base at V and 2 bases at J, with 12 bases between the two ends. The CDR3 loop is CASSLPPASTNEKLFF. The CDR3 region has the DNA TGTGCCAGCAGCTTGCCGCCGGCCTCTACTAATGAAAAACTGTTTTTT.

This chain links TRBV24-1 with TRBJ2-5, with a weak D call TRBD1 (6 bases). Trimming took 7 bases from V and 3 from J, leaving 11 bases between them. Germline CDR1 and CDR2: KGHDR and SFDVKD. The CDR3 runs to 13 residues. Here the CDR3 DNA reads TGTGCCACCAGCCAGGGGCCAAAAGAGACCCAGTACTTC. Protein sequence: CATSQGPKETQYF.

This chain uses TRBV28 with TRBJ2-3; 10 bases are shared with TRBD2. J was trimmed by 4 bases and V by 7 bases; bases with no gene match: 11. The CDR3 totals 16 residues. Per germline, CDR1 MDHEN and CDR2 SYDVKM. CDR3 protein: CASTLSSGRWADTQYF. The CDR3, as DNA: TGTGCCAGCACTCTTTCTAGCGGGAGATGGGCAGATACGCAGTATTTT.

V gene TRBV2 combines with J gene TRBJ2-6; 7 nucleotides agree with TRBD2. Trimming removed 1 base from V and 0 bases from J; junction bases left unmatched: 3. CDR1 and CDR2 (germline): SNHLY, FYNNEI. The CDR3 contains 17 residues. The CDR3 nucleotides are TGTGCCAGCAGTGAAGGACTAGCAGGCTCTGGGGCCAACGTCCTGACTTTC. As protein: CASSEGLAGSGANVLTF.

This clonotype came up a few times. The V gene is TRBV24-1, the J gene TRBJ2-1, with 12 nucleotides matching TRBD2. Germline V gene sequence: CDR1 KGHDR, CDR2 SFDVKD. This CDR3 contains 17 residues. Unmatched junction bases numbered 12, after V lost 5 bases and J lost 8 bases. CDR3 DNA sequence: TGTGCCACCAGTGCCTTGGAGACTAGCGGGAGTATCTATGAGCAGTTCTTC. Its protein is CATSALETSGSIYEQFF.

This clonotype was picked up many times. This chain connects TRBV10-3 to TRBJ1-6; no reliable D call. The CDR3 runs 14 residues. With 10 bases removed from V and 6 bases from J, the gap between germline ends came to 16 bases. CDR1 and CDR2 from the germline V gene are ENHRY and SYGVKD. CDR3 sequence reads: CATAEPVSNSPLHF. DNA for the CDR3: TGTGCCACCGCTGAGCCGGTCTCTAATTCACCCCTCCACTTT.